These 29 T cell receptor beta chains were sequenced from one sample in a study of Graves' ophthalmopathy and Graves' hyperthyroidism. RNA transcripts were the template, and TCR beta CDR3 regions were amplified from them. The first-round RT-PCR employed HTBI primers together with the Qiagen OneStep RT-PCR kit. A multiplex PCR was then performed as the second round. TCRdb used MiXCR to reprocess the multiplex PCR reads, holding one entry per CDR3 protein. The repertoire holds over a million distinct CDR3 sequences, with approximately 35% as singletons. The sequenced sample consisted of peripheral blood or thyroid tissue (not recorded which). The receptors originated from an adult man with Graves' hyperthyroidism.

The CDR3 DNA follows: TGTGCCAGCTCACCCTGGGACACGGGGGCCGAGACCCAGTACTTC. Translating it yields CASSPWDTGAETQYF. V gene TRBV18 combines with J gene TRBJ2-5; possibly TRBD1 or TRBD2 for D (6 bases each). Trimming cost V 3 bases and J 5 bases, with 16 bases left between them. The germline gives CDR1 KGHSH, CDR2 LQKENI. The CDR3 is 15 amino acids.

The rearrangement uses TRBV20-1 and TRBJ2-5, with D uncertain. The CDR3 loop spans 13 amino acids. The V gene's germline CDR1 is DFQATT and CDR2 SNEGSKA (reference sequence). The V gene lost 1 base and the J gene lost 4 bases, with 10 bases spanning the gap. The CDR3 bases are TGCAGTGCTAGAGTACTTGTAGGAGAGACCCAGTACTTC. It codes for CSARVLVGETQYF.

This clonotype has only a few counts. The CDR3 protein is CASSQETSLAFF. The CDR3 DNA is TGTGCCAGCAGCCAAGAAACTAGTCTGGCTTTCTTT. This chain links TRBV9 with TRBJ1-1; no reliable D call. CDR1 is SGDLS, CDR2 YYNGEE, per germline. Trimming took 4 bases from V and 11 from J, leaving 15 bases between them. This CDR3 region has 12 residues.

The CDR3 coding sequence is TGCGCCAGCAGCCCAAGGACTAGCGGGAGAGACGGGGAGCTGTTTTTT. It is translated as CASSPRTSGRDGELFF. V usage is TRBV5-1 and J usage is TRBJ2-2, with 13 positions matching TRBD2. CDR3 length: 16 amino acids. Per the germline V gene, CDR1 is SGHRS and CDR2 is YFSETQ. J gave up 7 bases and V 4 bases, and 7 bases lay outside the gene matches. The full variable domain, in which reference TRBV5-1 and TRBJ2-2 provide the parts outside the CDR3, is KAGVTQTPRYLIKTRGQQVTLSCSPISGHRSVSWYQQTPGQGLQFLFEYFSETQRNKGNFPGRFSGRQFSNSRSEMNVSTLELGDSALYLCASSPRTSGRDGELFFGEGSRLTVL.

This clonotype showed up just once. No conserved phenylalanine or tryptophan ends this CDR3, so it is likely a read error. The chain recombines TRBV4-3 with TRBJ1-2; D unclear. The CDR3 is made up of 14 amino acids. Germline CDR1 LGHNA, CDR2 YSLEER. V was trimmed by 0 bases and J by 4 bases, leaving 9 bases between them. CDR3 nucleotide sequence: TGCGCCAGCAGCCAAGATTTTCCGGCCTATGGCTACACCTTG. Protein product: CASSQDFPAYGYTL.

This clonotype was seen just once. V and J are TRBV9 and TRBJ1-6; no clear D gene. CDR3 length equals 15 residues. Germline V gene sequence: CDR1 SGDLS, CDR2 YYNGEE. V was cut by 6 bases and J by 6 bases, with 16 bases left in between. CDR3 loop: CASNLDAQPNSPLHF. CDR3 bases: TGTGCCAGCAACCTGGACGCACAGCCTAATTCACCCCTCCACTTT.

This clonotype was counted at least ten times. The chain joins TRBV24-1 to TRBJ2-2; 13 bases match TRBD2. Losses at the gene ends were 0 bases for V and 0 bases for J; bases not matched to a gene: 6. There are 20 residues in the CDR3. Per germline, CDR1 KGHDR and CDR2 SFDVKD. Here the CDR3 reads CATSDLQLAGGGPNTGELFF. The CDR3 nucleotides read TGTGCCACCAGTGATTTGCAACTAGCGGGAGGGGGGCCGAACACCGGGGAGCTGTTTTTT.

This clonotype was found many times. The CDR3 loop is CASSQVSDRGPRAGNTIYF. In DNA form, the CDR3 reads TGTGCCAGCAGCCAAGTGAGTGACAGGGGGCCTCGCGCTGGAAACACCATATATTTT. J is TRBJ1-3 and V is TRBV14; 10 nucleotides agree with TRBD1. The CDR3 runs to 19 residues. Germline-derived CDR1 and CDR2 are SGHDN and FVKESK. The V and J ends lost 1 base and 2 bases, in that order; junction bases with no gene match: 11.

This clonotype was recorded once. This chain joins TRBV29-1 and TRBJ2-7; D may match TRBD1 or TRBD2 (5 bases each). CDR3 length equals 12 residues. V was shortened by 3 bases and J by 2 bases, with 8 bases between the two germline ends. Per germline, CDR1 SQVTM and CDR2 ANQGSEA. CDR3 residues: CSVDSGPYEQYF. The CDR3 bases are TGCAGCGTTGACTCGGGGCCCTACGAGCAGTACTTC.

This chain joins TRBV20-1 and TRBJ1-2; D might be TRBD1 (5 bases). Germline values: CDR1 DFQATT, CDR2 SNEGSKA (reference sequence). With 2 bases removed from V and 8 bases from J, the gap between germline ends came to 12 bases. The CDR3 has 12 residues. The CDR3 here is CSARSAGRGYTF. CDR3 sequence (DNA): TGCAGTGCTAGATCGGCAGGGCGCGGCTACACCTTC.

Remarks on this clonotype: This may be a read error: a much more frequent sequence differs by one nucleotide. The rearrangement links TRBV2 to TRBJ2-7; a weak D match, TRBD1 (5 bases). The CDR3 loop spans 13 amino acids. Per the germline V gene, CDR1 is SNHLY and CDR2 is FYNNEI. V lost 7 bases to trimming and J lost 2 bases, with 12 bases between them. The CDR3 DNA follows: TGTGCCAGCATGGACACCTTCGCCTACGAGCAGTACTTC. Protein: CASMDTFAYEQYF.

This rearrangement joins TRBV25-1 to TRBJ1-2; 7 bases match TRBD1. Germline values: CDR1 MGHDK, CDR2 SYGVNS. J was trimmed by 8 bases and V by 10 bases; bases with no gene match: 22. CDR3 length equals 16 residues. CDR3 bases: TGTGCCACCAACCAGGCTCCTATACAGGGGAAAGTGGGCTACACCTTC. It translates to CATNQAPIQGKVGYTF.

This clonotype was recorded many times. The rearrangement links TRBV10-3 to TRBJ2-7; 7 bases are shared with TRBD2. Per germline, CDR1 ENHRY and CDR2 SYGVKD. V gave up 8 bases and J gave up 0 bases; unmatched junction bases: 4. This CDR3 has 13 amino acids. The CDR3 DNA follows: TGTGCCATCGCAGCGGGGACCTCCTACGAGCAGTACTTC. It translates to CAIAAGTSYEQYF.

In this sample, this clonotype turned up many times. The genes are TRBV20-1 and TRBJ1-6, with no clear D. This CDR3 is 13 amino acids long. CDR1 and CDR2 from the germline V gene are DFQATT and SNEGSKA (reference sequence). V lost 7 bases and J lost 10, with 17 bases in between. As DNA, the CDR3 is TGCAGTGTTGGTACAACTTCGGGATCACCCCTCCACTTT. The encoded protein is CSVGTTSGSPLHF.

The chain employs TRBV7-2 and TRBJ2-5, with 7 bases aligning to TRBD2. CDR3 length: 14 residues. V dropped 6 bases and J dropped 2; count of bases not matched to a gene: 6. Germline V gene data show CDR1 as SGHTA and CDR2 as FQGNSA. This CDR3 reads CASRSGGGQETQYF. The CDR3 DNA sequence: TGTGCCAGCAGGTCTGGGGGGGGGCAAGAGACCCAGTACTTC.

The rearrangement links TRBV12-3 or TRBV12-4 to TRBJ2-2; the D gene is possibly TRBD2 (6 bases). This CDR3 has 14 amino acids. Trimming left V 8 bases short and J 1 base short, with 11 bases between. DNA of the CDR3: TGTGCCAGCGGAGTCGGGGGGAACACCGGGGAGCTGTTTTTT. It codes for CASGVGGNTGELFF.

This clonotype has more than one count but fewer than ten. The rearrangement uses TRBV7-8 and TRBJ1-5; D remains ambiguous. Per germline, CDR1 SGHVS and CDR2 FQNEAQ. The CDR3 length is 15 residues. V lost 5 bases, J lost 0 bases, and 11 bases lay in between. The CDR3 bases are TGTGCCAGCAGCCCGGACGAATATAGCAATCAGCCCCAGCATTTT. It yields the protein CASSPDEYSNQPQHF.

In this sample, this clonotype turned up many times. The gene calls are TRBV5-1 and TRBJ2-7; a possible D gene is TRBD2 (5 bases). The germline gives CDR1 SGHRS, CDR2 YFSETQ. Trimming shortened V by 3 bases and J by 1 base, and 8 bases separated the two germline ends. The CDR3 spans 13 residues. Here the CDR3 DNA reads TGCGCCAGCAGCTCCGACTATTCCTACGAGCAGTACTTC. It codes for CASSSDYSYEQYF.

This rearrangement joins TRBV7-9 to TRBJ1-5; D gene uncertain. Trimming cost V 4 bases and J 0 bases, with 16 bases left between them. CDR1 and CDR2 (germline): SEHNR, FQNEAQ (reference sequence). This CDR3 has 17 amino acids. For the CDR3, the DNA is TGTGCCAGCAGCTCCCCGGAGGCAGGTTATAGCAATCAGCCCCAGCATTTT. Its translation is CASSSPEAGYSNQPQHF. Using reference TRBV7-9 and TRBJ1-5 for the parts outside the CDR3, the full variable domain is DTGVSQNPRHKITKRGQNVTFRCDPISEHNRLYWYRQTLGQGPEFLTYFQNEAQLEKSRLLSDRFSAERPKGSFSTLEIQRTEQGDSAMYLCASSSPEAGYSNQPQHFGDGTRLSIL.

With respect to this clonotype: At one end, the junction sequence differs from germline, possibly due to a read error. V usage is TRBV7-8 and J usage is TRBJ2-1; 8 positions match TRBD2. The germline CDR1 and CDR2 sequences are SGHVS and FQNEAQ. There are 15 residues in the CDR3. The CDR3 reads CASSLTAGRGNERFF. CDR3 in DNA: TGTGCCAGCAGCTTAACGGCCGGGAGGGGCAATGAGCGGTTCTTC.

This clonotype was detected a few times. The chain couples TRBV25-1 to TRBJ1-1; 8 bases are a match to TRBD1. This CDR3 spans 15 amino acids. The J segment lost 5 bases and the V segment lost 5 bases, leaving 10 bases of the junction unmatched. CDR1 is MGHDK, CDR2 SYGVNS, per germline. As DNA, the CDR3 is TGTGCCAGCAGTAAATTCAGGGGGCCGCGGACTGAAGCTTTCTTT. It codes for CASSKFRGPRTEAFF. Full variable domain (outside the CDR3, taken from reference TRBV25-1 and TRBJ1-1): EADIYQTPRYLVIGTGKKITLECSQTMGHDKMYWYQQDPGMELHLIHYSYGVNSTEKGDLSSESTVSRIRTEHFPLTLESARPSHTSQYLCASSKFRGPRTEAFFGQGTRLTVV.

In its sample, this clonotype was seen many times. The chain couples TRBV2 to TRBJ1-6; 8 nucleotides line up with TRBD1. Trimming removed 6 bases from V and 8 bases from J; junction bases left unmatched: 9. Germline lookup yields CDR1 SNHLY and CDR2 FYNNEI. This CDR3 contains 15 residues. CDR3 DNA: TGTGCCAGCAGCACATCCGGGACAGGATATTCACCCCTCCACTTT. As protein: CASSTSGTGYSPLHF.

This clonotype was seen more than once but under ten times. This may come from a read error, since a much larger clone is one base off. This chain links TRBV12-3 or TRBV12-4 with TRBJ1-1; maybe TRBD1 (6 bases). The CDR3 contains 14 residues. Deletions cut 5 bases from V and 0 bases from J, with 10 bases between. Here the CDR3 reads CASSGQRMNTEAFF. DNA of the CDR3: TGTGCCAGCAGTGGACAGCGGATGAACACTGAAGCTTTCTTT.

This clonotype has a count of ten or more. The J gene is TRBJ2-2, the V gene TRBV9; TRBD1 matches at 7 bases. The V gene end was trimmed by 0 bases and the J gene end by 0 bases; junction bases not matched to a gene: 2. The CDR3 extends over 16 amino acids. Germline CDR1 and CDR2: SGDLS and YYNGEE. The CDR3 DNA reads TGTGCCAGCAGCGTAGTACAGGGGACGAACACCGGGGAGCTGTTTTTT. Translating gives CASSVVQGTNTGELFF.

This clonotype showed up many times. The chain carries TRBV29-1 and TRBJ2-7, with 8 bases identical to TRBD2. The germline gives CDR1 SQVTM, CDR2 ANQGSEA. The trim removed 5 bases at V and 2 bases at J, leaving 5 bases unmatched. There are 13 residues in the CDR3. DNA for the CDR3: TGCAGCGTTACCAGCGGGAGCGCCTACGAGCAGTACTTC. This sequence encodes CSVTSGSAYEQYF.

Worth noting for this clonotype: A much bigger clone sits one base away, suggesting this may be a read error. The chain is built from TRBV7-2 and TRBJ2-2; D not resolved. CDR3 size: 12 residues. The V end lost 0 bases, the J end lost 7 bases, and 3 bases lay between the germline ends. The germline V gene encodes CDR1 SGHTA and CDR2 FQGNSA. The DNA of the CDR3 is TGTGCCAGCAGCTTAGCGTACGGGGAGCTGTTTTTT. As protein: CASSLAYGELFF.

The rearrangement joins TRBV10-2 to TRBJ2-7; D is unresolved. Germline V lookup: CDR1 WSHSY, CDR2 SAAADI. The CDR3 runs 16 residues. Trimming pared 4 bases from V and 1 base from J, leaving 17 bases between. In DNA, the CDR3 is TGCGCCAGCAGTGCTAGAGCATTGTCCGGATCCTACGAGCAGTACTTC. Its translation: CASSARALSGSYEQYF.

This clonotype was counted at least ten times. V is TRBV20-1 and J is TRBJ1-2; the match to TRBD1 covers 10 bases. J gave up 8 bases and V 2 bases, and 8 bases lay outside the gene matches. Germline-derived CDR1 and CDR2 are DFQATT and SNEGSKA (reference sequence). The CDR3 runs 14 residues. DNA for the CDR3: TGCAGTGCTAGACACATCGACAGGGGGCTCGGCTACACCTTC. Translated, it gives CSARHIDRGLGYTF.

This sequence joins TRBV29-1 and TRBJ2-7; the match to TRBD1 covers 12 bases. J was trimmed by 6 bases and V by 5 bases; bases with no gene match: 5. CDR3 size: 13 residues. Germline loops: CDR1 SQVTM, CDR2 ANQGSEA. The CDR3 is CSVHQGQGAEQYF. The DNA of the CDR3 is TGCAGCGTTCACCAGGGACAGGGGGCCGAGCAGTACTTC.